Listed below are T cell receptor beta chains from one sample, sequenced in a study of cytomegalovirus exposure and HLA in healthy donors. Method: immunoSEQ multiplex PCR; TCRdb's copy keeps in-frame clones and lacks some. The sample shows around 190,000 clones, 65% to 80% of them seen only once. The sequenced sample consisted of PBMCs. The receptors were sampled from a man aged 25-45 years in good health and CMV-seropositive. The CDR3 runs from the conserved cysteine through the conserved F or W. Fields, in order: D gene, V gene, J gene, CDR3 protein. A D gene is named only where the DNA matches it firmly.

d_gene: TRBD2; v_gene: TRBV7-2; j_gene: TRBJ2-7; CDR3aa: CASSLATSGGALSSYEQYF
d_gene: TRBD2; v_gene: TRBV6-6; j_gene: TRBJ2-1; CDR3aa: CASSPRTSGGGNEQFF
d_gene: TRBD2; v_gene: TRBV10-3; j_gene: TRBJ2-2; CDR3aa: CAIGVSGTSGFTGELFF
d_gene: -; v_gene: TRBV5-8; j_gene: TRBJ1-2; CDR3aa: CASSQRTVNYGYTF
d_gene: TRBD1; v_gene: TRBV7-2; j_gene: TRBJ1-1; CDR3aa: CASSLEGQGFTEAFF
d_gene: -; v_gene: TRBV19; j_gene: TRBJ1-5; CDR3aa: CASKIRVRDQPQHF
d_gene: -; v_gene: TRBV7-6; j_gene: TRBJ2-7; CDR3aa: CASSLDRTYEQYF
d_gene: TRBD2; v_gene: TRBV19; j_gene: TRBJ2-2; CDR3aa: CASSRRGLGGTNTGELFF
d_gene: TRBD1; v_gene: TRBV27; j_gene: TRBJ2-7; CDR3aa: CASSEGAVNEQYF
d_gene: -; v_gene: TRBV7-9; j_gene: TRBJ2-1; CDR3aa: CASSPPPHNEQFF
d_gene: TRBD2; v_gene: TRBV4-2; j_gene: TRBJ2-1; CDR3aa: CASSQEGTSGLAYNEQFF
d_gene: -; v_gene: TRBV15; j_gene: TRBJ1-1; CDR3aa: CATSRARTLTGNTEAFF
d_gene: -; v_gene: TRBV30; j_gene: TRBJ1-2; CDR3aa: CAWSSSPGAGFYTF